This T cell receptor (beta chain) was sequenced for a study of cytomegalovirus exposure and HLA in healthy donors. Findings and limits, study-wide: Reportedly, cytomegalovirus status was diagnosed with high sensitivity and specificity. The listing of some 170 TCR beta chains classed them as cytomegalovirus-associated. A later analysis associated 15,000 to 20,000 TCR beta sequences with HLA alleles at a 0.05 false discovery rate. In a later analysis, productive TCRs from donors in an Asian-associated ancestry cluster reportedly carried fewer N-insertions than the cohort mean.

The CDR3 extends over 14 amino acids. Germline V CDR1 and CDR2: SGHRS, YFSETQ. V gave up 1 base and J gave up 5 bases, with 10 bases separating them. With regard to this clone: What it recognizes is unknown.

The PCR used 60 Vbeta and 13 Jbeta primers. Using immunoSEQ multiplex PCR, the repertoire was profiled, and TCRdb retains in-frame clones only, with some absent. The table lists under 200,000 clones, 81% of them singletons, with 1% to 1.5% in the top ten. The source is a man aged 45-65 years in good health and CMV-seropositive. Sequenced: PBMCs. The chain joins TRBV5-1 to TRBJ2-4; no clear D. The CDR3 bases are TGCGCCAGCAGCTTGTTCGGAGAGGAAAACATTCAGTACTTC. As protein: CASSLFGEENIQYF.